The 2 T cell receptor beta chains below come from one sample, sequenced in a study of T cell repertoires in cytomegalovirus infection (dated by TCRdb to the late 2010s). Instrument used: Illumina HiSeq 1500. TCRdb cleaned the public reads at Q25 with fastp, built clones with MiXCR and kept in-frame beta chains. Every CDR3 protein is listed once, alongside the most common genes and DNA of its rows. The sample has around 350,000 distinct CDR3 sequences on record, 15% to 20% of them singletons. The ten largest clonotypes hold 7.5% to 9% of the sample. What was sequenced was PBMCs. The receptor source for this set is a human donor in good health (CMV status not recorded). Some clones in this sample may be carry-over from other donors' samples.

The V call is TRBV20-1, the J call TRBJ2-1; D is unclear. The V end was cut by 1 base, the J end by 10 bases, with 11 bases between. CDR1 and CDR2 (germline): DFQATT, SNEGSKA (reference sequence). This CDR3 region has 12 residues. The CDR3 spells CSARVRVREQFF. The CDR3 DNA follows: TGCAGTGCTAGAGTAAGGGTAAGAGAGCAGTTCTTC.

This rearrangement joins TRBV12-3 or TRBV12-4 to TRBJ2-7, with a weak D call TRBD1 (6 bases). This CDR3 region has 14 residues. V lost 6 bases and J lost 7, with 19 bases in between. CDR3 sequence reads: CASSPGHRAGEQYF. The CDR3 nucleotides read TGTGCCAGCAGCCCTGGTCACAGGGCAGGGGAGCAGTACTTC.